The rows below give T cell receptor beta chains drawn from one sample of a study of Ad26.COV2.S vaccination and SARS-CoV-2 variants. The method was immunoSEQ multiplex PCR; TCRdb's version includes in-frame clones alone and lacks a portion of them. The sample has some 500,000 clones, approximately 92% seen once. Here the sequenced sample was peripheral blood, taken in a trial of Ad26.COV2.S vaccine versus placebo. The receptors stem from a person between 18 and 60 years old who received the Ad26.COV2.S COVID-19 vaccine or a placebo. CDR3s include the opening cysteine and the closing phenylalanine or tryptophan. The D gene is left open where the match is weak. Size tells how often a clone was seen (once, few, many) or the class of an expanded clone, and some rows leave it out.

clone size	D gene	V gene	J gene	CDR3 protein	CDR3 DNA
.	.	TRBV5-4	TRBJ1-4	CASSFRQAATNEKLFF	TGTGCCAGCAGCTTTCGACAGGCCGCAACTAATGAAAAACTGTTTTTT
.	TRBD2	TRBV12-3/TRBV12-4	TRBJ2-1	CASRLAPANEQFF	TGTGCCAGCAGACTAGCGCCAGCAAATGAGCAGTTCTTC
.	.	TRBV5-4	TRBJ2-1	CASSPLRDSSYNEQFF	TGTGCCAGCAGCCCACTCCGGGACTCGTCATACAATGAGCAGTTCTTC
.	.	TRBV21-1	TRBJ1-5	CASSKDRESNQPQHF	TGTGCCAGCAGCAAAGACAGGGAGAGCAATCAGCCCCAGCATTTT
.	TRBD2	TRBV5-1	TRBJ2-2	CASSSSTSGSGPGELFF	TGCGCCAGCAGCTCCTCGACTAGCGGGAGTGGACCCGGGGAGCTGTTTTTT
.	TRBD1	TRBV7-9	TRBJ1-6	CASSPRDRGMYSPLHF	TGTGCCAGCAGCCCCCGAGACAGGGGAATGTATTCACCCCTCCACTTT
.	.	TRBV10-3	TRBJ2-3	CAITRALPTDTQYF	TGTGCCATCACCAGGGCCCTACCCACAGATACGCAGTATTTT
.	.	TRBV9	TRBJ2-6	CASSPPHISSGANVLTF	TGTGCCAGCAGCCCACCCCACATCTCCTCCGGGGCCAACGTCCTGACTTTC
.	TRBD2	TRBV15	TRBJ2-1	CATSIEVLGTSGNNEQFF	TGTGCCACCAGCATCGAGGTCCTAGGGACTAGCGGGAACAATGAGCAGTTCTTC
once	.	TRBV28	TRBJ1-1	CASSIPYWDPNTEAFF	TGTGCCAGCAGTATACCTTATTGGGACCCGAACACTGAAGCTTTCTTT
.	TRBD1	TRBV6-5	TRBJ2-2	CASSDRGRNTGELFF	TGTGCCAGCAGCGACAGGGGGCGCAACACCGGGGAGCTGTTTTTT
.	TRBD2	TRBV6-5	TRBJ2-3	CASSYGTRDYSAQYF	TGTGCCAGCAGTTACGGGACTAGGGATTATAGTGCGCAGTATTTT
few	.	TRBV7-9	TRBJ1-2	CASSLGTAKPGGYTF	TGTGCCAGCAGCTTAGGGACAGCCAAGCCGGGTGGCTACACCTTC
.	.	TRBV4-3	TRBJ2-3	CASSQETGDTQYF	TGCGCCAGCAGCCAAGAGACCGGAGATACGCAGTATTTT
.	.	TRBV5-6	TRBJ1-5	CASSTSSRGRNQPQHF	TGTGCCAGCAGCACCTCTTCCAGGGGTCGCAATCAGCCCCAGCATTTT
.	TRBD2	TRBV7-3	TRBJ2-5	CASSPETSGVQYF	TGTGCCAGCAGCCCCGAAACTAGCGGAGTGCAGTACTTC
.	.	TRBV5-1	TRBJ1-2	CASSLVRGHPYGYTF	TGCGCCAGCAGCTTGGTCAGGGGCCACCCTTATGGCTACACCTTC
.	TRBD2	TRBV19	TRBJ2-1	CASTLGGNEQFF	TGTGCCAGTACCTTGGGGGGGAATGAGCAGTTCTTC
.	.	TRBV7-2	TRBJ2-7	CASSLGVGRNYEQYF	TGTGCCAGCAGCTTAGGAGTGGGCAGAAATTACGAGCAGTACTTC
.	.	TRBV11-3	TRBJ2-1	CASSSRGYNEQFF	TGTGCCAGCAGCTCTCGAGGGTACAATGAGCAGTTCTTC
.	TRBD2	TRBV6-1	TRBJ2-5	CASRELSSGRADEETQYF	TGTGCCAGCAGGGAACTTAGCAGCGGGAGGGCCGACGAGGAGACCCAGTACTTC
.	.	TRBV2	TRBJ1-4	CASRWSRGRSEKLFF	TGTGCCAGCCGTTGGTCGAGGGGGAGGAGCGAAAAACTGTTTTTT
once	TRBD2	TRBV11-3	TRBJ2-4	CASSFLAGVGNIQYF	TGTGCCAGCAGCTTCCTAGCGGGAGTCGGAAACATTCAGTACTTC
.	TRBD2	TRBV30	TRBJ2-7	CAWSVPGGDDSYEQYF	TGTGCCTGGAGTGTACCGGGAGGCGACGACTCCTACGAGCAGTACTTC
.	.	TRBV7-8	TRBJ1-5	CASSLGRFRSYNQPQHF	TGTGCCAGCAGCTTAGGTCGATTCCGTTCATACAATCAGCCCCAGCATTTT
.	.	TRBV7-2	TRBJ2-3	CASSLGPTDTQYF	TGTGCCAGCAGTCTAGGCCCCACAGATACGCAGTATTTT
.	.	TRBV2	TRBJ2-7	CASSVPDLTVSYEQYF	TGTGCCAGCAGCGTCCCCGACCTAACGGTATCCTACGAGCAGTACTTC
.	.	TRBV27	TRBJ1-1	CASSLYSLNGNTEAFF	TGTGCCAGCAGTTTGTACAGCTTAAATGGGAACACTGAAGCTTTCTTT
.	.	TRBV5-1	TRBJ1-6	CASSPGSYNSPLHF	TGCGCCAGCAGCCCGGGCTCCTATAATTCACCCCTCCACTTT
.	.	TRBV29-1	TRBJ1-2	CSVESVYGYTF	TGCAGCGTTGAGTCGGTATATGGCTACACCTTC
.	.	TRBV28	TRBJ1-2	CASSLFGRGYGYTF	TGTGCCAGCAGTTTATTTGGCAGGGGCTATGGCTACACCTTC
once	.	TRBV7-8	TRBJ2-7	CASSLALAQEQYF	TGTGCCAGCAGCTTAGCGCTTGCTCAGGAGCAGTACTTC
.	.	TRBV15	TRBJ1-5	CATSRVGVGVGQPQHF	TGTGCCACCAGCAGAGTAGGGGTGGGGGTCGGGCAGCCCCAGCATTTT
.	TRBD1	TRBV6-5	TRBJ1-3	CASRPTGGNTIYF	TGTGCCAGCAGACCGACAGGGGGAAACACCATATATTTT
.	.	TRBV5-4	TRBJ2-5	CASSLEGLGETQYF	TGTGCCAGCAGCTTGGAAGGGCTGGGAGAGACCCAGTACTTC
few	.	TRBV19	TRBJ1-1	CASSIIGGVNTEAFF	TGTGCCAGTAGTATAATCGGGGGCGTGAACACTGAAGCTTTCTTT
.	.	TRBV10-3	TRBJ1-1	CAISGGGRDTEAFF	TGTGCCATCAGTGGAGGGGGGCGGGACACTGAAGCTTTCTTT
once	TRBD2	TRBV5-1	TRBJ2-3	CASSKGLADYTDTQYF	TGCGCCAGCAGCAAGGGACTAGCGGATTACACAGATACGCAGTATTTT
.	.	TRBV3-1/TRBV3-2	TRBJ1-5	CASNFRDQPQHF	TGTGCCAGCAACTTCAGGGATCAGCCCCAGCATTTT
.	TRBD2	TRBV7-6	TRBJ2-3	CASSLPQEFSGAHTQYF	TGTGCCAGCAGCTTACCGCAGGAGTTTAGCGGGGCACATACGCAGTATTTT
.	.	TRBV5-5	TRBJ2-3	CASSPAGTWGYF	TGTGCCAGCAGCCCCGCCGGGACTTGGGGTTATTTT
few	TRBD1	TRBV18	TRBJ1-5	CASSQGRGRQPQHF	TGTGCCAGCTCCCAAGGGAGGGGGCGGCAGCCCCAGCATTTT